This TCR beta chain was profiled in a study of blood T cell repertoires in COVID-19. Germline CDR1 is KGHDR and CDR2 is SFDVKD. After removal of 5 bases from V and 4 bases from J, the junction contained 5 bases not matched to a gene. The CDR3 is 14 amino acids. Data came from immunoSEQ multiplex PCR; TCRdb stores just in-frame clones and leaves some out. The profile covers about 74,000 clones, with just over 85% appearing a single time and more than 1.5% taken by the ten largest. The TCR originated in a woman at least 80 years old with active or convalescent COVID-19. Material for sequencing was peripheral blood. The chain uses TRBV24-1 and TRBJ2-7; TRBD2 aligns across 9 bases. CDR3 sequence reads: CATSAAGGSYEQYF. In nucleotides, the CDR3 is TGTGCCACCAGTGCGGCGGGGGGGAGTTACGAGCAGTACTTC.